What follows describes a single T cell receptor (beta chain). Its antigen is not known. The deep-level immunoSEQ assay was used. Splitting of each subset's genomic DNA was done evenly across several immunoSEQ plates. The repertoire was sequenced with immunoSEQ multiplex PCR; TCRdb's copy has only in-frame clones and lacks some. The table includes roughly 500,000 clones, more than 75% detected once. Unsorted material relied on 85 million to 95 million PBMCs as the source of genomic DNA. The sample belongs to a study of shared clonotypes between healthy human individuals. CDR1 is MNHEY, CDR2 SMNVEV, per germline (reference sequence). Trimming removed 1 base at V and 3 bases at J, with 4 bases between. The CDR3 has 12 amino acids. Study conclusions and caveats: Donor scarcity curtailed the genetic and exposure-history diversity represented herein.

This sequence originates from a woman aged 40 to 49 in good health. Some clones in this sample may be carry-over from other donors' samples. The rearrangement links TRBV27 to TRBJ2-7; D gene unclear. Sequencing was carried out using PBMCs. DNA for the CDR3: TGTGCCAGCAGTTTATATATCTACGAGCAGTACTTC. Protein sequence: CASSLYIYEQYF.